These T cell receptor beta chains were read from a single sample in a study of OX40 agonist ivuxolimab in advanced cancers. TCRdb's copy holds only in-frame clones and misses some; the assay was immunoSEQ multiplex PCR. The sample has 75,000 or so clones, approximately 85% seen once; the top ten hold 25%. This material consisted of CD4+ or CD8+ T cells sorted from blood, taken in a trial of the OX40 agonist ivuxolimab. These receptors came from an adult with an advanced solid tumor such as melanoma, head and neck, liver or kidney cancer. Both conserved end residues are part of each CDR3. A D gene is named only where the DNA matches it firmly.

v_call: TRBV5-6; d_call: -; j_call: TRBJ1-3; cdr3_nt: TGTGCCAGCACCTCATACCGGGACTACATAGGGGGAAACACCATATATTTT; cdr3_aa: CASTSYRDYIGGNTIYF
v_call: TRBV5-1; d_call: -; j_call: TRBJ1-1; cdr3_nt: TGCGCCAGCAGCTTGGGTTTTGGTGATATGAACACTGAAGCTTTCTTT; cdr3_aa: CASSLGFGDMNTEAFF
v_call: TRBV10-2; d_call: -; j_call: TRBJ1-1; cdr3_nt: TGCGCCAGCAGGCTCGGATTGAACACTGAAGCTTTCTTT; cdr3_aa: CASRLGLNTEAFF
v_call: TRBV4-2; d_call: -; j_call: TRBJ2-2; cdr3_nt: TGTGCCAGCAGCCAAGTAACGAACACCGGGGAGCTGTTTTTT; cdr3_aa: CASSQVTNTGELFF
v_call: TRBV30; d_call: -; j_call: TRBJ2-3; cdr3_nt: TGTGCCTGGAGTGCAAAAACTAGCTTGGATACGCAGTATTTT; cdr3_aa: CAWSAKTSLDTQYF
v_call: TRBV7-8; d_call: -; j_call: TRBJ2-7; cdr3_nt: TGTGCCAGCAGCTTTTTTACCGGGGAGGTTAACTCCTACGAGCAGTACTTC; cdr3_aa: CASSFFTGEVNSYEQYF
v_call: TRBV5-1; d_call: TRBD1; j_call: TRBJ2-7; cdr3_nt: TGCGCCAGCAGCTGGGGACAGGGAATCTACGAGCAGTACTTC; cdr3_aa: CASSWGQGIYEQYF
v_call: TRBV7-8; d_call: -; j_call: TRBJ1-3; cdr3_nt: TGTGCCAGCAGCTTAGGCATGGGGGGCTCTGGAAACACCATATATTTT; cdr3_aa: CASSLGMGGSGNTIYF
v_call: TRBV7-8; d_call: -; j_call: TRBJ2-1; cdr3_nt: TGTGCCAGCAGCTTAACCCCGAATGAGCAGTTCTTC; cdr3_aa: CASSLTPNEQFF
v_call: TRBV6-5; d_call: -; j_call: TRBJ2-5; cdr3_nt: TGTGCCAGCAGACCGCAGGGACACCAAGAGACCCAGTACTTC; cdr3_aa: CASRPQGHQETQYF
v_call: TRBV4-3; d_call: TRBD1; j_call: TRBJ2-7; cdr3_nt: TGCGCCAGCAGCCAAGGTGGGACCGGGACAGGGTCCGTCGAGCAGTACTTC; cdr3_aa: CASSQGGTGTGSVEQYF